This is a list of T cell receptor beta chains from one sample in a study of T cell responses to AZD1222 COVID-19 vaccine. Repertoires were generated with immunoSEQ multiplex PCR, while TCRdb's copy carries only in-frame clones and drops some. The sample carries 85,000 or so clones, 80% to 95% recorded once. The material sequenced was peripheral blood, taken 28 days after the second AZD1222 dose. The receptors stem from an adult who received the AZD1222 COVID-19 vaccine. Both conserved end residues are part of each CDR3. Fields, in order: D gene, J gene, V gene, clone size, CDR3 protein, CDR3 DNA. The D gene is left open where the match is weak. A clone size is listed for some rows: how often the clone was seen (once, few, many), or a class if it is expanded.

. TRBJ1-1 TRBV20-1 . CSASRPGARGTEAFF TGCAGTGCTAGTCGCCCGGGGGCCCGGGGTACTGAAGCTTTCTTT
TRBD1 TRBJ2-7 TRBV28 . CASSSPTGRGSYEQYF TGTGCCAGCAGTTCACCGACAGGGAGAGGGTCCTACGAGCAGTACTTC
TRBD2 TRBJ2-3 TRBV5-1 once CASSSSGITTDTQYF TGCGCCAGCAGCTCTAGCGGAATTACCACAGATACGCAGTATTTT
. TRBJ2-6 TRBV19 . CASHPTGSGANVLTF TGTGCCAGTCACCCCACAGGGTCTGGGGCCAACGTCCTGACTTTC
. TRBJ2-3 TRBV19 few CASSIGFSDTQYF TGTGCCAGTAGTATCGGATTCTCGGATACGCAGTATTTT
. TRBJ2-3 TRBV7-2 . CASSSGVHVDTQYF TGTGCCAGCAGCTCCGGGGTACACGTAGATACGCAGTATTTT
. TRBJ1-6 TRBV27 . CASSRDRYSPLHF TGTGCCAGCAGCCGGGACCGTTATTCACCCCTCCACTTT
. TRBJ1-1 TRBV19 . CASSTRERNTEAFF TGTGCCAGTAGTACCAGGGAAAGGAACACTGAAGCTTTCTTT
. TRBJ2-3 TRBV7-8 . CASSLESSVGVTDTQYF TGTGCCAGCAGCTTAGAATCTAGCGTAGGCGTCACAGATACGCAGTATTTT
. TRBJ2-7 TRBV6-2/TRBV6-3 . CASSLRRGAYEQYF TGTGCCAGCAGTTTGCGTCGGGGAGCCTACGAGCAGTACTTC
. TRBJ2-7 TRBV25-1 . CASSESRLPYEQYF TGTGCCAGCAGTGAATCGCGCCTTCCCTACGAGCAGTACTTC
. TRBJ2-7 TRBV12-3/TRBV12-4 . CASSFGDSYEQYF TGTGCCAGCAGTTTTGGGGACTCCTACGAGCAGTACTTC
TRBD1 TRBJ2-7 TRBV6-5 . CASSLGTVGAYEQYF TGTGCCAGCAGTTTAGGGACAGTGGGTGCGTACGAGCAGTACTTC
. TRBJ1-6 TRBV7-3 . CASSLSYDSPLHF TGTGCCAGCAGCTTAAGTTATGATTCACCCCTCCACTTT
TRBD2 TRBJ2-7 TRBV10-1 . CASSDGGGRAYEQYF TGCGCCAGCAGTGATGGCGGCGGGAGGGCATACGAGCAGTACTTC
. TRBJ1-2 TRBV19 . CASSIVDSSYGYTF TGTGCCAGTAGTATAGTGGACAGCTCTTATGGCTACACCTTC
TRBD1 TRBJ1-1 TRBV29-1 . CSGDRENTEAFF TGCAGCGGGGACAGGGAGAACACTGAAGCTTTCTTT
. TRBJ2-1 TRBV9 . CASSVVGQGIGEQFF TGTGCCAGCAGCGTAGTGGGGCAGGGTATCGGTGAGCAGTTCTTC
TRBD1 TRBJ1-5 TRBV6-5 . CASSPPGQENQPQHF TGTGCCAGCAGTCCTCCTGGACAGGAGAATCAGCCCCAGCATTTT
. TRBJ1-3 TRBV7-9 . CASSLWVESSGNTIYF TGTGCCAGCAGCTTATGGGTAGAAAGCTCTGGAAACACCATATATTTT
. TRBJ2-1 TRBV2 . CASISGSRSYNEQFF TGTGCCAGCATTAGTGGTTCAAGGTCCTACAATGAGCAGTTCTTC
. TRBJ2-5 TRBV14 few CASSPRRGETQYF TGTGCCAGCAGCCCCCGCCGGGGGGAGACCCAGTACTTC
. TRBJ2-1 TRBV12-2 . CASRLGKSPKGADSYNEQFF TGTGCAAGTCGCTTAGGAAAATCTCCTAAGGGCGCGGATTCCTACAATGAGCAGTTCTTC
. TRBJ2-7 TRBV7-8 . CASSPLRSSYEQYF TGTGCCAGCAGCCCCCTTCGTAGCTCCTACGAGCAGTACTTC
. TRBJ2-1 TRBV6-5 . CASSSPAGDEQFF TGTGCCAGCAGTTCTCCCGCAGGGGATGAGCAGTTCTTC
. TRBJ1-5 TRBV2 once CATGQPQHF TGTGCCACAGGTCAGCCCCAGCATTTT
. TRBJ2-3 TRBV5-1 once CASTDGTPTDTQYF TGCGCCAGCACAGACGGGACCCCTACAGATACGCAGTATTTT
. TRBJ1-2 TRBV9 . CASSVGPGTNYGYTF TGTGCCAGCAGCGTAGGGCCAGGTACTAACTATGGCTACACCTTC
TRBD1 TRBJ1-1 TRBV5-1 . CASSRDSNTEAFF TGCGCCAGCAGTAGGGACAGTAACACTGAAGCTTTCTTT
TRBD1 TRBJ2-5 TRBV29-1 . CSVCTPSGQGEETQYF TGCAGCGTGTGCACCCCCTCAGGACAGGGCGAAGAGACCCAGTACTTC